The source of this T cell receptor beta chain is a study of blood T cell repertoires in COVID-19. Across the whole study: Samples of COVID-19 (acute and convalescent) were obtained from the United States, Italy and Spain. PBMCs, B-cell-depleted T cells, or T cells provided the cDNA or gDNA that made up the material.

Libraries were prepared by immunoSEQ multiplex PCR; TCRdb keeps only in-frame clonotypes and omits some of them. The table lists about 290,000 clones, around 92% of them singletons. V dropped 5 bases and J dropped 5; count of bases not matched to a gene: 4. Germline assignment: CDR1 PRHDT and CDR2 FYEKMQ (reference sequence). The CDR3 covers 13 residues. The chain employs TRBV13 and TRBJ2-7; TRBD2 aligns across 9 bases. Material for sequencing was peripheral blood. This clonotype originated in a woman aged 25 to 39 with COVID-19, enrolled during active disease. CDR3: CASSLGLAHEQYF. CDR3 nucleotides: TGTGCCAGCAGCCTGGGACTAGCCCACGAGCAGTACTTC.